These 17 T cell receptor beta chains came from one sample sequenced in a study of blood T cells in healthy people across ages. Combining a sample-barcoded 5' primer with a J-beta primer mix, a second PCR ran for roughly 7 to 12 cycles. TCRdb processed the 5' RACE reads anew with MiXCR; each CDR3 protein has one entry. The top ten hold around a sixth of the sample, which has about 570,000 distinct CDR3 sequences, approximately 30% seen once. Sequenced: blood. The receptors come from a woman aged 70-85 years in good health.

The chain employs TRBV12-3 or TRBV12-4 and TRBJ1-2, with 9 bases lining up with TRBD1. The CDR3 consists of 15 residues. Unmatched junction bases numbered 9, after V lost 7 bases and J lost 3 bases. The CDR3 protein is CASTSWGQGYYGYTF. The CDR3 DNA sequence: TGTGCCAGCACCTCATGGGGACAGGGATACTATGGCTACACCTTC.

This clonotype was found a few times. This chain uses TRBV27 with TRBJ2-7, with D maybe TRBD2 (5 bases). Between the trimmed V and J ends, which lost 6 bases and 3 bases, there was a span of 18 bases. Germline assignment: CDR1 MNHEY and CDR2 SMNVEV (reference sequence). The CDR3 sequence is 15 residues long. CDR3 bases: TGTGCCAGCAGCTCCCTGTGGGGAGTAAACTACGAGCAGTACTTC. Translating it yields CASSSLWGVNYEQYF.

The gene calls are TRBV20-1 and TRBJ2-7; 8 bases match TRBD1. Germline V gene sequence: CDR1 DFQATT, CDR2 SNEGSKA (reference sequence). The V gene end was trimmed by 5 bases and the J gene end by 0 bases; junction bases not matched to a gene: 6. This CDR3 has 14 amino acids. The CDR3, as DNA: TGCAGTGCTCGGGGACAGGCGTACTCCTACGAGCAGTACTTC. Translated, it gives CSARGQAYSYEQYF.

This chain links TRBV19 with TRBJ1-3; TRBD1 is a possible D gene (6 bases). CDR1 and CDR2 (germline): LNHDA, SQIVND (reference sequence). Trimming took 6 bases from V and 0 from J, leaving 12 bases between them. The CDR3 totals 15 residues. Here the CDR3 DNA reads TGTGCCAGTAGCAGACAGGTCTTCTCTGGAAACACCATATATTTT. Translated: CASSRQVFSGNTIYF. Using reference TRBV19 and TRBJ1-3 for the parts outside the CDR3, the full variable domain is DGGITQSPKYLFRKEGQNVTLSCEQNLNHDAMYWYRQDPGQGLRLIYYSQIVNDFQKGDIAEGYSVSREKKESFPLTVTSAQKNPTAFYLCASSRQVFSGNTIYFGEGSWLTVV.

This clonotype was seen more than once but under ten times. The chain employs TRBV11-2 and TRBJ2-1, with TRBD2 matching over 8 bases. In germline, CDR1 is SGHAT, CDR2 FQNNGV. There are 16 residues in the CDR3. V gave up 1 base and J gave up 4 bases; unmatched junction bases: 6. The CDR3 region has the DNA TGTGCCAGCAGCTTAGGGGGCCTAGCGGGTTACAATGAGCAGTTCTTC. As protein: CASSLGGLAGYNEQFF.

This chain links TRBV2 with TRBJ2-3; D unresolved. The CDR3 loop spans 11 amino acids. Germline V gene data show CDR1 as SNHLY and CDR2 as FYNNEI. Trimming removed 5 bases at V and 5 bases at J, with 5 bases between. The CDR3 here is CASSTEDTQYF. The DNA of the CDR3 is TGTGCCAGCAGTACGGAAGATACGCAGTATTTT.

The V and J genes are TRBV20-1 and TRBJ2-2; 7 bases agree with TRBD1. CDR1 and CDR2 (germline): DFQATT, SNEGSKA (reference sequence). Losses at the gene ends were 0 bases for V and 6 bases for J; bases not matched to a gene: 7. This CDR3 has 15 residues. CDR3: CSARETGAGSGELFF. DNA of the CDR3: TGCAGTGCTAGAGAAACAGGGGCCGGGTCCGGGGAGCTGTTTTTT.

This clonotype was counted ten times or more. The V and J genes are TRBV5-1 and TRBJ1-2, with a tentative D call TRBD1 (6 bases). Trimming removed 3 bases at V and 1 base at J, with 25 bases between. CDR3 length equals 19 residues. The germline V gene has CDR1 SGHRS and CDR2 YFSETQ. The CDR3 sequence: CASSSFPGAGPRVNYGYTF. As DNA, the CDR3 is TGCGCCAGCAGCTCATTTCCAGGGGCTGGACCTCGGGTTAACTATGGCTACACCTTC. Complete variable domain (other parts from reference TRBV5-1 and TRBJ1-2): KAGVTQTPRYLIKTRGQQVTLSCSPISGHRSVSWYQQTPGQGLQFLFEYFSETQRNKGNFPGRFSGRQFSNSRSEMNVSTLELGDSALYLCASSSFPGAGPRVNYGYTFGSGTRLTVV.

This clonotype has only a few counts. The rearrangement uses TRBV12-3 or TRBV12-4 and TRBJ1-5, with D maybe TRBD1 (5 bases). The V end lost 3 bases, the J end lost 7 bases, and 7 bases lay between the germline ends. This CDR3 has 12 amino acids. The CDR3 sequence: CASSLQGQPQHF. CDR3 DNA sequence: TGTGCCAGCAGTTTGCAGGGCCAGCCCCAGCATTTT.

Concerning this clonotype: One junction end does not reproduce the germline sequence, and a read error may be involved. The chain links TRBV6-2 or TRBV6-3 to TRBJ2-1; maybe TRBD2 (5 bases). Germline V gene data show CDR1 as MNHEY and CDR2 as SVGEGT. The CDR3 runs 12 residues. As DNA, the CDR3 is TGTGCCAGCAGTCACTCTGAGGGAGAGCAGTTCTTC. Its protein is CASSHSEGEQFF.

This clonotype has a count of ten or more. V is TRBV27 and J is TRBJ2-7; 10 positions agree with TRBD2. The junction had 6 bases not matched to a gene; V was cut back by 5 bases and J by 2 bases. The CDR3 contains 15 residues. Germline V gene sequence: CDR1 MNHEY, CDR2 SMNVEV (reference sequence). CDR3 in amino acids: CASSLTSGVTYEQYF. The CDR3 DNA sequence: TGTGCCAGCAGTCTTACTAGCGGGGTAACCTACGAGCAGTACTTC.

The V gene is TRBV20-1, the J gene TRBJ1-1, with D uncertain. In germline, CDR1 is DFQATT, CDR2 SNEGSKA (reference sequence). The length of the CDR3 is 14 residues. V dropped 3 bases and J dropped 2 bases, with 13 bases sitting between them. CDR3 in amino acids: CSASGWGVNTEAFF. The CDR3 nucleotides read TGCAGTGCTAGCGGGTGGGGAGTAAACACTGAAGCTTTCTTT.

This clonotype was observed a few times. The CDR3 nucleotides read TGTGCCAGCAGTTGGGCGGCGTTGACTGGAAACACCATATATTTT. Its protein is CASSWAALTGNTIYF. The chain joins TRBV6-2 or TRBV6-3 to TRBJ1-3; the D is unclear. With 4 bases removed from V and 2 bases from J, the gap between germline ends came to 12 bases. Germline V CDR1 and CDR2: MNHEY, SVGEGT. CDR3 length: 15 residues.

This clonotype was picked up a small number of times. The chain couples TRBV12-3 or TRBV12-4 to TRBJ1-2, with D unresolved. V was shortened by 6 bases and J by 0 bases, with 17 bases between the two germline ends. This CDR3 is built from 16 residues. This CDR3 reads CASSSLDRTSNYGYTF. The CDR3 bases are TGTGCCAGCAGCTCCCTTGACCGGACCTCTAACTATGGCTACACCTTC.

This clonotype showed up many times. This chain links TRBV4-3 with TRBJ1-4, with TRBD1 as a possible D gene (6 bases). V gave up 4 bases and J gave up 0 bases, with 12 bases separating them. The CDR3 spans 16 residues. Per germline, CDR1 LGHNA and CDR2 YSLEER. The CDR3 DNA follows: TGCGCCAGCAGCCCTTACACAGGGTCAACTAATGAAAAACTGTTTTTT. This codes for CASSPYTGSTNEKLFF.

This clonotype was recorded a few times. The chain combines TRBV5-6 with TRBJ2-1, with D hard to call. Trimming stripped 2 bases from V and 9 bases from J, with 6 bases between. Germline-derived CDR1 and CDR2 are SGHDT and YYEEEE. The CDR3 covers 11 residues. The CDR3 DNA sequence: TGTGCCAGCAGCTTTGGAACTGAGCAGTTCTTC. It codes for CASSFGTEQFF. Combining the CDR3 with reference TRBV5-6 and TRBJ2-1 gives the whole variable domain DAGVTQSPTHLIKTRGQQVTLRCSPKSGHDTVSWYQQALGQGPQFIFQYYEEEERQRGNFPDRFSGHQFPNYSSELNVNALLLGDSALYLCASSFGTEQFFGPGTRLTVL.

The chain is built from TRBV5-1 and TRBJ2-3, with D possibly matching TRBD1 (5 bases). With 4 bases removed from V and 4 bases from J, the gap between germline ends came to 13 bases. The CDR3 spans 14 residues. Germline CDR1 SGHRS, CDR2 YFSETQ. The CDR3 is CASSLDTRPDTQYF. For the CDR3, the DNA is TGCGCCAGCAGCCTGGACACCAGACCAGATACGCAGTATTTT.